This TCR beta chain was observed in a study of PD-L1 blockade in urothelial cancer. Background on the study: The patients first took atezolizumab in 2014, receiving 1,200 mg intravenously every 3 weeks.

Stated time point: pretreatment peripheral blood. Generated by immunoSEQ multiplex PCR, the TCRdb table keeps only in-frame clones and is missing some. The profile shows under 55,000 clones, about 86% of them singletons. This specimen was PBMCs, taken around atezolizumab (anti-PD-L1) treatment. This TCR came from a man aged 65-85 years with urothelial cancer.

In DNA form, the CDR3 reads TGTGCCAGCACCAATCCGGGGCCCGGGGGGTACTTC. This gives the protein CASTNPGPGGYF. J is TRBJ2-7 and V is TRBV7-4; TRBD2 might be the D (6 bases). The CDR3 is 12 amino acids. V was clipped by 7 bases and J by 12 bases, with 19 bases between them. Germline CDR1 is SGHVT and CDR2 is SQSDAQ.